This T cell receptor beta chain was captured by sequencing in a study of cytomegalovirus exposure and HLA in healthy donors. About the study: About 85 million unique TCRs from HLA-typed donors were held in an early release of data.

Vbeta (60) and Jbeta (13) primers were used in the PCR. Assay used: immunoSEQ multiplex PCR; TCRdb lists only in-frame clones, some missing. The profile shows approximately 120,000 clones, less than 80% of them singletons. V gave up 1 base and J gave up 2 bases; unmatched junction bases: 5. CDR1 SGHTA and CDR2 FQGNSA come from the germline V gene. The CDR3 sequence is 15 residues long. This chain connects TRBV7-2 to TRBJ2-7; TRBD1 agrees at 7 bases. The specimen was PBMCs. The receptor was isolated from a man aged 50-60 years in good health and CMV-seronegative. CDR3: CASSLDAGGTYEQYV. The CDR3 DNA follows: TGTGCCAGCAGCTTAGATGCAGGGGGAACCTACGAGCAGTACGTC.